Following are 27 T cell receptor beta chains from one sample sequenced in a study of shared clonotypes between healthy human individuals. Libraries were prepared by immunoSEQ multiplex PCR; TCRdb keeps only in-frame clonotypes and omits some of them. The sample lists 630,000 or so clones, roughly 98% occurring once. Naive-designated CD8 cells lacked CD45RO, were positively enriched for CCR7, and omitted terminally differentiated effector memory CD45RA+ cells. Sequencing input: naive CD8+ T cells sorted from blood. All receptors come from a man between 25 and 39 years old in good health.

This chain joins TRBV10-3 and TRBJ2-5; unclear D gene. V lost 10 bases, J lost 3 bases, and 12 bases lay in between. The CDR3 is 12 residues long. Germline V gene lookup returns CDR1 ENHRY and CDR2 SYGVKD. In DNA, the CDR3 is TGTGCCACCGCTTTCAGGAAAGAGACCCAGTACTTC. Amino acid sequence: CATAFRKETQYF.

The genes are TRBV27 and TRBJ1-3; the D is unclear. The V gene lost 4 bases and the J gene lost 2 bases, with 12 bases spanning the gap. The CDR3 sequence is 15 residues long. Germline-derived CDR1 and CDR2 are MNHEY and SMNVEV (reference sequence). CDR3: CASSYSHRPGNTIYF. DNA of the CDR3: TGTGCCAGCAGTTACTCCCATCGCCCTGGAAACACCATATATTTT.

This CDR3 reads CASSSHSESYEQYF. The CDR3 DNA reads as TGTGCCAGCAGCTCCCACTCGGAGTCCTACGAGCAGTACTTC. The rearrangement uses TRBV7-9 and TRBJ2-7; no clear D. Germline assignment: CDR1 SEHNR and CDR2 FQNEAQ (reference sequence). CDR3 length: 14 amino acids. V lost 4 bases and J lost 1, with 11 bases in between.

This CDR3 reads CAWNGVANEKLFF. The CDR3 DNA sequence: TGTGCCTGGAATGGGGTGGCTAATGAAAAACTGTTTTTT. The chain carries TRBV30 and TRBJ1-4; no definite D call. This CDR3 has 13 amino acids. With 4 bases removed from V and 3 bases from J, the gap between germline ends came to 9 bases. Germline CDR1 and CDR2: GTSNPN and SVGIG (reference sequence). Together with reference TRBV30 and TRBJ1-4, the CDR3 gives the full variable domain: SQTIHQWPATLVQPVGSPLSLECTVEGTSNPNLYWYRQAAGRGLQLLFYSVGIGQISSEVPQNLSASRPQDRQFILSSKKLLLSDSGFYLCAWNGVANEKLFFGSGTQLSVL.

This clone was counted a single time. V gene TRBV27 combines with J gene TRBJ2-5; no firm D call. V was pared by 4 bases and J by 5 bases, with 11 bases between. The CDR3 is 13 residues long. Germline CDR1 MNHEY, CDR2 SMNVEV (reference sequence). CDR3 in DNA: TGTGCCAGCAGTTCCTTGACCGGGGAGACCCAGTACTTC. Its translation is CASSSLTGETQYF.

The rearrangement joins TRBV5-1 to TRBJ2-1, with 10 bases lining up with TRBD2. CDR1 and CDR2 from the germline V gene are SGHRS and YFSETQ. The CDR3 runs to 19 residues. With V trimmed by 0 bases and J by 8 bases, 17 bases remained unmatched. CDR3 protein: CASSLAEPSGSLNRYEQFF. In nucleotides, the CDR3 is TGCGCCAGCAGCTTGGCCGAACCTAGCGGGAGTCTGAATAGATATGAGCAGTTCTTC.

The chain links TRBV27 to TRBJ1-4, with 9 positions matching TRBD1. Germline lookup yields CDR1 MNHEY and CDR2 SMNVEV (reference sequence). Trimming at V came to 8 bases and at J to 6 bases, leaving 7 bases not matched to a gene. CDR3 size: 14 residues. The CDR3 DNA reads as TGTGCCAGCGGTAACAGGGGGCTGGATGAAAAACTGTTTTTT. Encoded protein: CASGNRGLDEKLFF. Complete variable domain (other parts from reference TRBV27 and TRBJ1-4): EAQVTQNPRYLITVTGKKLTVTCSQNMNHEYMSWYRQDPGLGLRQIYYSMNVEVTDKGDVPEGYKVSRKEKRNFPLILESPSPNQTSLYFCASGNRGLDEKLFFGSGTQLSVL.

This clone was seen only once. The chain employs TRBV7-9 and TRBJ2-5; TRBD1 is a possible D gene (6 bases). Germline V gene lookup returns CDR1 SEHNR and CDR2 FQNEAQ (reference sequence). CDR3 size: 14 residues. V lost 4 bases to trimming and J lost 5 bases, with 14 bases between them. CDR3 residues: CASSYRDIRETQYF. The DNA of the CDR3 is TGTGCCAGCAGCTACCGGGACATCAGGGAGACCCAGTACTTC.

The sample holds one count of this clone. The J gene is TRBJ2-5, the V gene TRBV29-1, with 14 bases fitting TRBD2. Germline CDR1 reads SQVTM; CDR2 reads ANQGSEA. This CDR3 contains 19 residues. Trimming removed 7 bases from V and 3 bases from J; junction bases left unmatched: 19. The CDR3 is CSALAPGLAGAQVEETQYF. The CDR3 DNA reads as TGCAGCGCCCTCGCACCGGGACTAGCGGGAGCCCAAGTGGAAGAGACCCAGTACTTC.

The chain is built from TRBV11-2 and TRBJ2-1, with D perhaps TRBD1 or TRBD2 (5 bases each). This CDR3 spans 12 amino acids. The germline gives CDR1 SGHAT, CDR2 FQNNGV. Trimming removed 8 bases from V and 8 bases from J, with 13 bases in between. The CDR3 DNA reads TGTGCCAGCCAGGGAGAGAGGGATGAGCAGTTCTTC. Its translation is CASQGERDEQFF.

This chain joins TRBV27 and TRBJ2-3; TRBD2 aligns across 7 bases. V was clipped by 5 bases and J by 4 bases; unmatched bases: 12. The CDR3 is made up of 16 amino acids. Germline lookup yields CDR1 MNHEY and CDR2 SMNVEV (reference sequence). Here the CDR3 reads CASSLIAGLGADTQYF. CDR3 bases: TGTGCCAGCAGTCTGATAGCGGGCCTAGGGGCAGATACGCAGTATTTT.

The CDR3 bases are TGTGCCAGCAGCTCCCTCCTGGCACAGACATCCAAACGAACCGGGGAGCTGTTTTTT. This sequence encodes CASSSLLAQTSKRTGELFF. The chain combines TRBV7-9 with TRBJ2-2; no firm D call. Trimming shortened V by 4 bases and J by 5 bases, and 26 bases separated the two germline ends. This CDR3 comprises 19 residues. CDR1 and CDR2 from the germline V gene are SEHNR and FQNEAQ (reference sequence). The entire variable domain, with the rest obtained from reference TRBV7-9 and TRBJ2-2, is as follows: DTGVSQNPRHKITKRGQNVTFRCDPISEHNRLYWYRQTLGQGPEFLTYFQNEAQLEKSRLLSDRFSAERPKGSFSTLEIQRTEQGDSAMYLCASSSLLAQTSKRTGELFFGEGSRLTVL.

CDR3 loop: CASSFGKSVQETQYF. The CDR3 DNA is TGTGCCAGCAGCTTCGGCAAATCGGTCCAAGAGACCCAGTACTTC. The chain has TRBV7-6 and TRBJ2-5; D is undetermined. V was shortened by 3 bases and J by 1 base, with 12 bases between the two germline ends. Germline assignment: CDR1 SGHVS and CDR2 FNYEAQ. The CDR3 extends over 15 amino acids.

The CDR3 loop reads CSVEAPGHGSYEQYF. In DNA, the CDR3 is TGCAGCGTTGAAGCCCCGGGTCATGGTTCCTACGAGCAGTACTTC. The rearrangement uses TRBV29-1 and TRBJ2-7, with no clear D. The CDR3 runs 15 residues. CDR1 is SQVTM, CDR2 ANQGSEA, per germline. Trimming shortened V by 1 base and J by 1 base, and 14 bases separated the two germline ends.

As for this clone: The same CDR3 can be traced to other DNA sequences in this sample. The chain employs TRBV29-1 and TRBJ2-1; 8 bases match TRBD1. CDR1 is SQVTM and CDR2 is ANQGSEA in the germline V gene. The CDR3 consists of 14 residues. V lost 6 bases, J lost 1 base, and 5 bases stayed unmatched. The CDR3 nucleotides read TGCAGCGTAGCCGGGACAGGTTCCTACAATGAGCAGTTCTTC. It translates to CSVAGTGSYNEQFF.

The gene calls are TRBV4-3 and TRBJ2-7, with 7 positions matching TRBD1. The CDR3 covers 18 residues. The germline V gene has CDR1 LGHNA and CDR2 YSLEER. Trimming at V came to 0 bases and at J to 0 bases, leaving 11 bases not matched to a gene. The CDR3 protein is CASSQDRVGDRGSYEQYF. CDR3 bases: TGCGCCAGCAGCCAAGATCGAGTCGGGGACAGAGGCTCCTACGAGCAGTACTTC.

CDR3 coding DNA: TGTGCCAGCACGGGAGTCGTCTCCTACGAGCAGTACTTC. Translating it yields CASTGVVSYEQYF. V gene TRBV6-1 combines with J gene TRBJ2-7, with a weak D call TRBD2 (6 bases). The CDR3 has 13 amino acids. From germline, CDR1 is MNHNS and CDR2 SASEGT. Trimming took off 7 bases at V and 0 bases at J, with 10 bases between the two ends.

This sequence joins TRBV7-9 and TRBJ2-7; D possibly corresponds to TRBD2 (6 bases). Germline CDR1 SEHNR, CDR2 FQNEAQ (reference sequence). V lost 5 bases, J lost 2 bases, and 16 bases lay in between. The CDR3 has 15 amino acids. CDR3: CASSQLGLNPYEQYF. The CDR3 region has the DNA TGTGCCAGCAGCCAATTGGGACTGAACCCCTACGAGCAGTACTTC.

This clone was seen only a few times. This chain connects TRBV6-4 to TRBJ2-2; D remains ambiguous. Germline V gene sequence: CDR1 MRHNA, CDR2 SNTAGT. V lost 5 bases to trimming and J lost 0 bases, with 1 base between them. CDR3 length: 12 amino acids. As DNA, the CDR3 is TGTGCCAGCAGTTCGAACACCGGGGAGCTGTTTTTT. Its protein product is CASSSNTGELFF.

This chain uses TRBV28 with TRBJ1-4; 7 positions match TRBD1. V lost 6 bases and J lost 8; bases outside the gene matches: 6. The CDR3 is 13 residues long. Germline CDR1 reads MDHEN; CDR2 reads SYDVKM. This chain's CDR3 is CASRPTGAEKLFF. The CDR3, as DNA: TGTGCCAGCAGGCCCACAGGGGCGGAAAAACTGTTTTTT.

The CDR3 region is CASGLTGLGYTF. CDR3 in DNA: TGTGCTAGTGGTTTAACGGGTCTTGGCTACACCTTC. The chain recombines TRBV12-5 with TRBJ1-2; D gene uncertain. The germline V gene has CDR1 LGHNT and CDR2 FRNRAP. This CDR3 comprises 12 residues. V lost 3 bases and J 7 bases, leaving 9 bases between the germline ends.

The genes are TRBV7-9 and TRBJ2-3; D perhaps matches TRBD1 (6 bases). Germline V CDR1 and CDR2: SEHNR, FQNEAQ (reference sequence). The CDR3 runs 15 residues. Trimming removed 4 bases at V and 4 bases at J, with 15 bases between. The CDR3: CASSSPQGSADTQYF. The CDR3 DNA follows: TGTGCCAGCAGCTCGCCCCAGGGGAGCGCAGATACGCAGTATTTT. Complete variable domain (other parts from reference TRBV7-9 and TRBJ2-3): DTGVSQNPRHKITKRGQNVTFRCDPISEHNRLYWYRQTLGQGPEFLTYFQNEAQLEKSRLLSDRFSAERPKGSFSTLEIQRTEQGDSAMYLCASSSPQGSADTQYFGPGTRLTVL.

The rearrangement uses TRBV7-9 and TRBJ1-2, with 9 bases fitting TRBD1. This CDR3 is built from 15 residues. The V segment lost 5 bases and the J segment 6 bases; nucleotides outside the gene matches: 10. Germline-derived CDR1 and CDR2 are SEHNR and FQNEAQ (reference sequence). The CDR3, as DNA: TGTGCCAGCAGCAAACAGGACAGGGGTGGAGATGGCTACACCTTC. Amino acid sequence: CASSKQDRGGDGYTF. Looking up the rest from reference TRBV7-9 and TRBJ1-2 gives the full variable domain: DTGVSQNPRHKITKRGQNVTFRCDPISEHNRLYWYRQTLGQGPEFLTYFQNEAQLEKSRLLSDRFSAERPKGSFSTLEIQRTEQGDSAMYLCASSKQDRGGDGYTFGSGTRLTVV.

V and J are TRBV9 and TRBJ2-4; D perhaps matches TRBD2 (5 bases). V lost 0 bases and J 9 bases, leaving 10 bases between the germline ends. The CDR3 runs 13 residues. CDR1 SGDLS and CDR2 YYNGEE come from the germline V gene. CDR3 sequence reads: CASSVEEVGIQYF. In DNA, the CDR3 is TGTGCCAGCAGCGTAGAGGAGGTGGGCATTCAGTACTTC.

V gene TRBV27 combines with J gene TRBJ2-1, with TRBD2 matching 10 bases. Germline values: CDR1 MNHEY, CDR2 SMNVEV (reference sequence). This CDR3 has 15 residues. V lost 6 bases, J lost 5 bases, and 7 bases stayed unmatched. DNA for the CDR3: TGTGCCAGCAGCCCCGGGACTAGCGCTAACAATGAGCAGTTCTTC. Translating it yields CASSPGTSANNEQFF.

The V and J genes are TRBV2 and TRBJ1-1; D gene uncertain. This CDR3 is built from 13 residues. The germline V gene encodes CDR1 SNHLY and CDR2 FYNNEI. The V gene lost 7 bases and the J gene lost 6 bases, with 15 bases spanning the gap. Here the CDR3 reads CASNQQKISEAFF. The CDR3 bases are TGTGCCAGCAACCAGCAAAAGATATCTGAAGCTTTCTTT. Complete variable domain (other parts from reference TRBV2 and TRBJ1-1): EPEVTQTPSHQVTQMGQEVILRCVPISNHLYFYWYRQILGQKVEFLVSFYNNEISEKSEIFDDQFSVERPDGSNFTLKIRSTKLEDSAMYFCASNQQKISEAFFGQGTRLTVV.

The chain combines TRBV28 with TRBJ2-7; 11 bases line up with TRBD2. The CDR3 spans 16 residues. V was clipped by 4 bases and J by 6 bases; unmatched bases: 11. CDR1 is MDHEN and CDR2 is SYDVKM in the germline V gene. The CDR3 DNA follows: TGTGCCAGCAGTTCCATCATTAGCGGGAGGGCCACCGAGCAGTACTTC. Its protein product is CASSSIISGRATEQYF.